A single sample is the source of the 2 T cell receptor beta chains below, sequenced in a study of T cells after yellow fever vaccination. TCRdb re-analysed the 5' RACE reads in MiXCR, keeping a single row per CDR3 protein. The repertoire consists of around 610,000 distinct CDR3 sequences, with about 13% occurring once and the leading ten covering around 15%. This specimen was PBMCs, taken on the day of the yellow fever booster vaccination. These TCRs come from a man aged 30 to 45 who received the YFV17D yellow fever vaccine.

The V and J genes are TRBV6-4 and TRBJ2-1; no clear D gene. Germline lookup yields CDR1 MRHNA and CDR2 SNTAGT. The length of the CDR3 is 13 residues. V lost 0 bases and J 2 bases, leaving 2 bases between the germline ends. The CDR3 DNA sequence: TGTGCCAGCAGTGACTCCCCCTACAATGAGCAGTTCTTC. It yields the protein CASSDSPYNEQFF.

The V call is TRBV6-2 or TRBV6-3, the J call TRBJ1-5; a possible D gene is TRBD1 (6 bases). CDR3 length: 14 amino acids. Per the germline V gene, CDR1 is MNHEY and CDR2 is SVGEGT. The germline V and J ends were trimmed by 4 bases and 5 bases, with 12 bases remaining between them. This chain's CDR3 is CASSSGQTYQPQHF. As DNA, the CDR3 is TGTGCCAGCAGTTCCGGACAGACCTATCAGCCCCAGCATTTT.